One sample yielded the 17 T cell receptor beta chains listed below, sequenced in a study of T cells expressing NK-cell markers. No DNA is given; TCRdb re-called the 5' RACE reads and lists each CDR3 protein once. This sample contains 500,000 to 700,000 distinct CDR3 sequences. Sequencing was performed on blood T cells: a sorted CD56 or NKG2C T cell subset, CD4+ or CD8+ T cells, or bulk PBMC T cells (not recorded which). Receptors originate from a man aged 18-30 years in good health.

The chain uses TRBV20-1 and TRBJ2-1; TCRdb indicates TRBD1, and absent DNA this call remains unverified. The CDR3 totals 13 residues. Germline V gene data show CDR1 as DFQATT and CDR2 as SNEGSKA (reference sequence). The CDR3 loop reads CSASATGRNEQFF.

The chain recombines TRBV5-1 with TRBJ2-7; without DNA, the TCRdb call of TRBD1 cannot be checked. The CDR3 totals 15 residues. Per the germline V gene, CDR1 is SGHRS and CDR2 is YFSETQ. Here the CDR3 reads CASSLVRGQSYEQYF.

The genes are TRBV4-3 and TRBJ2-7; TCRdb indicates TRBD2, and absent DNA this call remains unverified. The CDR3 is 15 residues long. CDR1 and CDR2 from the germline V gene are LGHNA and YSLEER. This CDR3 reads CASSQDRTIAYEQYF.

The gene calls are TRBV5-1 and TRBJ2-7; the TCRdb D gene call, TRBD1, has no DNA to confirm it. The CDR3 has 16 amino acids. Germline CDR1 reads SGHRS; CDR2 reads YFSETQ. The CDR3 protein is CASNYLPGQGAYEQYF.

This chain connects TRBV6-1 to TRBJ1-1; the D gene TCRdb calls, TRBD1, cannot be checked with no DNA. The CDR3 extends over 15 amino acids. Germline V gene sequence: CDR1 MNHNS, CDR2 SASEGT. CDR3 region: CASSATGHKNTEAFF.

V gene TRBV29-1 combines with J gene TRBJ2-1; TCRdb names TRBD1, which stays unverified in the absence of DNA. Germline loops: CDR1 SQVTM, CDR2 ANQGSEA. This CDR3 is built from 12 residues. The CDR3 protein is CSFGTQYNEQFF.

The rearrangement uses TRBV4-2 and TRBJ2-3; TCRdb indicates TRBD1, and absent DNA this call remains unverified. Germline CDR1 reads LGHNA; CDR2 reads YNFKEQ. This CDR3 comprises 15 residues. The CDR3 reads CASSPEGTVTDTQYF.

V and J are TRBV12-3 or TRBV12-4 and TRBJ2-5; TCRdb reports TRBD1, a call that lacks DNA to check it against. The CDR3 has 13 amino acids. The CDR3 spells CASSPPERETQYF.

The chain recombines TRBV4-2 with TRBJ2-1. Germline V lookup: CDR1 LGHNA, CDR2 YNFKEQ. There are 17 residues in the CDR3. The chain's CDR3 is CASSQEGTGAPYNEQFF.

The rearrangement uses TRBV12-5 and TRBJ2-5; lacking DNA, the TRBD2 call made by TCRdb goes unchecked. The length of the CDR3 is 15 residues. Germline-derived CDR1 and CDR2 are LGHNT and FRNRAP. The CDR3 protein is CASGPWGEGEETQYF.

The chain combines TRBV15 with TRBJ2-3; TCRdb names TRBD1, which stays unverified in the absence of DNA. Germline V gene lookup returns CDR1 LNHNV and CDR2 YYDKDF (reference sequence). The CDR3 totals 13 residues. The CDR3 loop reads CATSGQGADTQYF.

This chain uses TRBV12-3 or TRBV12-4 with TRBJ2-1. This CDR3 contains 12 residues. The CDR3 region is CASSPERNEQFF.

The CDR3 region is CASSPGGLSYGYTF. The chain joins TRBV7-2 to TRBJ1-2. Germline loops: CDR1 SGHTA, CDR2 FQGNSA. This CDR3 comprises 14 residues.

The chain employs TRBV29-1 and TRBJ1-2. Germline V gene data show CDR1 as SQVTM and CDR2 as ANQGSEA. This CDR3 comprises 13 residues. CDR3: CSVQGQQIDGYTF.

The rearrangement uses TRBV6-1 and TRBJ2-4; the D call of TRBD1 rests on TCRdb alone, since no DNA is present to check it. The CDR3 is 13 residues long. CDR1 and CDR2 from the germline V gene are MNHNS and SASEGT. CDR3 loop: CASSLRGGNIQYF.

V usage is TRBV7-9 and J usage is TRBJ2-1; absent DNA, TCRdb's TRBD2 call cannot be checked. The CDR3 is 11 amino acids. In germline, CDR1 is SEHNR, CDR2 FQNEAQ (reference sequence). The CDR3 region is CASSPEGEQFF.

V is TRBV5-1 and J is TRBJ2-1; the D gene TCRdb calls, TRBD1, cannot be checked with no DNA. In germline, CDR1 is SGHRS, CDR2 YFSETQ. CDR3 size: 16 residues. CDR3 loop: CASSFAPLPSYNEQFF.